Below, one TCR beta chain is given with its context. The data were taken from a study of human T cells and chemical hapten exposure. Study in general: Predominantly women, the patients had alopecia areata, totalis or universalis.

Time point meaning: patch test 1, 2 weeks after DPC sensitization. Sample treatment: therapeutic diphenylcyclopropenone sensitization with weekly scalp DPC. Unfractionated whole blood served as the source for total RNA extraction. This CDR3 region has 13 residues. Germline V gene sequence: CDR1 MNHEY, CDR2 SVGAGI. Trimming took 2 bases from V and 6 from J, leaving 8 bases between them. TCRdb processed the RACE reads anew with MiXCR; each CDR3 protein has one entry. The sample consists of fewer than 400,000 distinct CDR3 sequences, approximately 6.3% of them appearing once. The rearrangement links TRBV6-5 to TRBJ2-1; D not resolved. The source was whole blood, collected in connection with sensitization to the hapten diphenylcyclopropenone (DPC). The sequence derives from a woman between 18 and 30 years old with alopecia areata. Some clones in this sample may be carry-over from other donors' samples. The CDR3 protein is CASSYSSFNEQFF. The CDR3 DNA is TGTGCCAGCAGTTACAGTTCGTTCAATGAGCAGTTCTTC.